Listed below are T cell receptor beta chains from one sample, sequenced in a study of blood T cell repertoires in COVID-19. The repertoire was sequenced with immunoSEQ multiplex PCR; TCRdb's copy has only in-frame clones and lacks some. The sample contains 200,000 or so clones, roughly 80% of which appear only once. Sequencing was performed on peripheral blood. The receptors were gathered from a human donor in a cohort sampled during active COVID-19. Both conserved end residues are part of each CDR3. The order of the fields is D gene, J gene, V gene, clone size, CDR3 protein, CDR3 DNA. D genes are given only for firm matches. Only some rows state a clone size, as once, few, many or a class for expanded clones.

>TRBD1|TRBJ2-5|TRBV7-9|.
CASSSQQGVETQYF
TGTGCCAGCAGCTCACAGCAGGGGGTGGAGACCCAGTACTTC
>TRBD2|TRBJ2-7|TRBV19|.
CASKTSGRNYEQYF
TGTGCCAGTAAGACTAGCGGGAGGAACTACGAGCAGTACTTC
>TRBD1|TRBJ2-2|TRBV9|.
CASSVGQGNTGELFF
TGTGCCAGCAGCGTAGGACAGGGTAACACCGGGGAGCTGTTTTTT
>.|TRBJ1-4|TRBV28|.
CASSPRDYNEKLFF
TGTGCCAGCAGCCCCAGGGACTATAATGAAAAACTGTTTTTT
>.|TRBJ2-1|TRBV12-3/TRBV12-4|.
CASSYGRGNEQFF
TGTGCCAGCAGTTATGGAAGGGGGAATGAGCAGTTCTTC
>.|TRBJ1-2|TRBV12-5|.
CASGSGFSGYTF
TGTGCTAGTGGTTCAGGGTTTAGCGGCTACACCTTC
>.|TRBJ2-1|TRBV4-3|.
CASSQVGDNLGREQFF
TGCGCCAGCAGCCAAGTCGGGGACAATTTGGGAAGAGAGCAGTTCTTC
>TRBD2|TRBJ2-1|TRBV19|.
CASSSGRDYNEQFF
TGTGCCAGTTCTAGCGGGAGGGACTACAATGAGCAGTTCTTC
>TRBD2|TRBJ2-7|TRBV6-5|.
CASSSTSGRSEQYF
TGTGCCAGCAGTTCGACTAGCGGGAGGTCCGAGCAGTACTTC
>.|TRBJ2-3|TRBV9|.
CASSVVDGSRDTQYF
TGTGCCAGCAGCGTAGTAGACGGGAGTCGGGATACGCAGTATTTT
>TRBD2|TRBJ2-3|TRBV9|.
CASTPGAGGADTQYF
TGTGCCAGCACCCCCGGGGCGGGAGGGGCAGATACGCAGTATTTT
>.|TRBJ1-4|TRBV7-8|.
CASSRTPGATNEKLFF
TGTGCCAGCAGTCGTACGCCAGGGGCCACTAATGAAAAACTGTTTTTT
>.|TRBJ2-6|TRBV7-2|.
CASSVDRSVVGSGANVLTF
TGTGCCAGCAGCGTCGACAGGAGCGTTGTAGGCTCTGGGGCCAACGTCCTGACTTTC
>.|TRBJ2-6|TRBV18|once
CASSPYDRNPSGANVLTF
TGTGCCAGCTCACCCTACGACAGGAATCCCTCTGGGGCCAACGTCCTGACTTTC
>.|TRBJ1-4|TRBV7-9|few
CASSPGRGSGNEKLFF
TGTGCCAGCAGCCCAGGGAGGGGGTCCGGCAATGAAAAACTGTTTTTT
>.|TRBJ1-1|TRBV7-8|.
CASSLSHPNTEAFF
TGTGCCAGCAGCCTTTCACACCCGAACACTGAAGCTTTCTTT